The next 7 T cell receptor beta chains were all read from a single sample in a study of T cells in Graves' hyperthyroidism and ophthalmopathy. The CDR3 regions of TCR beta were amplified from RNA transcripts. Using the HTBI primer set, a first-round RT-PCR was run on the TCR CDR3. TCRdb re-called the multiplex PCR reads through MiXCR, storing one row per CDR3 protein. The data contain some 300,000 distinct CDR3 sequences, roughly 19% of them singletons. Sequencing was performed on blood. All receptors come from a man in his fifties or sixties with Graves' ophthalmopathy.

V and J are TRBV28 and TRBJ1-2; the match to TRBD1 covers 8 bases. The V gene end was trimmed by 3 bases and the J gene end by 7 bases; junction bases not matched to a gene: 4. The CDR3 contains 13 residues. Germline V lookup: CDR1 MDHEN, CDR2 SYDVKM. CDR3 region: CASSFSGGGGYTF. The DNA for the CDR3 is TGTGCCAGCAGTTTTTCAGGGGGCGGTGGCTACACCTTC.

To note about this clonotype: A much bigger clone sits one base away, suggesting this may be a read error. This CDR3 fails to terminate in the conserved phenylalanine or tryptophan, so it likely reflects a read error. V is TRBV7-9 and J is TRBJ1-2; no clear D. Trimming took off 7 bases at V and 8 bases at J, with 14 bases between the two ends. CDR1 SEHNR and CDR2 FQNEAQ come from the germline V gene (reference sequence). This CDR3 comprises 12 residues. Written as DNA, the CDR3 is TGTGCCAGCACCAAAGGCCCCGAGGGCTACACCCTC. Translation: CASTKGPEGYTL.

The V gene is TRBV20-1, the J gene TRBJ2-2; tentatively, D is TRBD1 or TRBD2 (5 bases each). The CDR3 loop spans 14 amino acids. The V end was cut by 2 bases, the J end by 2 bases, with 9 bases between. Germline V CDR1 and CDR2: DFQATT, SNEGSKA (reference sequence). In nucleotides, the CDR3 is TGCAGTGCTAGAAGGGACCCTAACACCGGGGAGCTGTTTTTT. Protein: CSARRDPNTGELFF.

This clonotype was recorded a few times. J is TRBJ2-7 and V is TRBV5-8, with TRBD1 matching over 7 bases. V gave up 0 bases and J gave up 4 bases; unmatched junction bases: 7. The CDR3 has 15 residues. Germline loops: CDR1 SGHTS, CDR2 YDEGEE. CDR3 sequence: CASSLAGTEDYEQYF. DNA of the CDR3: TGTGCCAGCAGCTTGGCCGGGACAGAAGATTACGAGCAGTACTTC.

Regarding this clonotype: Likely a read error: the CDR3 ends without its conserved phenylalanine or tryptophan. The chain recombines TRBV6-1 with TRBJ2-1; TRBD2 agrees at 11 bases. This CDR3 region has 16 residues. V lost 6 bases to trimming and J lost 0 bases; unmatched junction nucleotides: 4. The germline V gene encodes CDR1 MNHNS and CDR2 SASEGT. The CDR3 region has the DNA TGTGCCAGCAGGGGGACTAGCGGTAGCTCCTACAATGAGCAGTTCCTC. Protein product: CASRGTSGSSYNEQFL.

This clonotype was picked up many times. In DNA, the CDR3 is TGTGCCAGCAGCCAAGGACTAGCGGGAGAGCAGTTCTTC. Amino acid sequence: CASSQGLAGEQFF. The rearrangement links TRBV3-1 to TRBJ2-1; 11 bases agree with TRBD2. Germline CDR1 LGHDT, CDR2 YNNKEL (reference sequence). This CDR3 region has 13 residues. V gave up 1 base and J gave up 10 bases; unmatched junction bases: 0.

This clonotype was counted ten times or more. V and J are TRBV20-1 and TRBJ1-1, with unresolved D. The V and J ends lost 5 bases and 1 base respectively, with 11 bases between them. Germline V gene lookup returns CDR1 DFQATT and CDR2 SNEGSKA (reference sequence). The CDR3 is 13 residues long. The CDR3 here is CSAGRQTNTEAFF. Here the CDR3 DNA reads TGCAGTGCTGGAAGACAAACGAACACTGAAGCTTTCTTT.